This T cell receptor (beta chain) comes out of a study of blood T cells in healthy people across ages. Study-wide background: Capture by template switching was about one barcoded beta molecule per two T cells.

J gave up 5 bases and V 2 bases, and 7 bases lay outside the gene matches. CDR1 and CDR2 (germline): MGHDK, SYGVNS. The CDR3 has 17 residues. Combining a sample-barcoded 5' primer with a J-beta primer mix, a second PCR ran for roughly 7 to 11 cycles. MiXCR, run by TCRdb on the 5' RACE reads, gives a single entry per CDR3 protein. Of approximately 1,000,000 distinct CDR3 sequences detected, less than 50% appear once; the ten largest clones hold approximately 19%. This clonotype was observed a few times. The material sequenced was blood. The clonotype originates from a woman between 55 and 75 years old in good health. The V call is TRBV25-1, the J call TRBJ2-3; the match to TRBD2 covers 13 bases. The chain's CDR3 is CASSEKTSGRIGDTQYF. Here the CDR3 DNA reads TGTGCCAGCAGTGAAAAGACTAGCGGGAGGATCGGAGATACGCAGTATTTT.